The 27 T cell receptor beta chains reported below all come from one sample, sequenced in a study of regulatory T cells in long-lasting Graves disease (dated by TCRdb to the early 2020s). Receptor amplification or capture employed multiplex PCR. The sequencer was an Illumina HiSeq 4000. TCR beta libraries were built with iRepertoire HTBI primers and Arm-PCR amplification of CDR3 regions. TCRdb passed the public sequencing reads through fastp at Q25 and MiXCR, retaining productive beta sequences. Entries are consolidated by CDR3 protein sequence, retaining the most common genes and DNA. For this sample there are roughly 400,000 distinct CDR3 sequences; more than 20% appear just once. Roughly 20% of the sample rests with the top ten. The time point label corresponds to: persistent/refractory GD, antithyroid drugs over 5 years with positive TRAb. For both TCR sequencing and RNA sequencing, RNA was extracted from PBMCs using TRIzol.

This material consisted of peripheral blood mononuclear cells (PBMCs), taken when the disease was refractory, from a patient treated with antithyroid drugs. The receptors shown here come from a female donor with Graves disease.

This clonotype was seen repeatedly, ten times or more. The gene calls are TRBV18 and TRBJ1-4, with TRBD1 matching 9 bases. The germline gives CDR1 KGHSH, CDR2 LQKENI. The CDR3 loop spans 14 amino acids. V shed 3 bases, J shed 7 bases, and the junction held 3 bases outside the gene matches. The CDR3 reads CASSPTGGFEKLFF. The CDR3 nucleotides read TGTGCCAGCTCACCCACAGGGGGCTTTGAAAAACTGTTTTTT.

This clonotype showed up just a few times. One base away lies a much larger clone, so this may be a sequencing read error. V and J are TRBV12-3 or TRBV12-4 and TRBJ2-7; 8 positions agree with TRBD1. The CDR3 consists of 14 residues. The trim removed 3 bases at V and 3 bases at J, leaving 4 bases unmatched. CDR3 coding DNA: TGTGCCAGCAGTTTGTGCGGGACAGGCTACGAGCAGTACTTC. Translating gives CASSLCGTGYEQYF.

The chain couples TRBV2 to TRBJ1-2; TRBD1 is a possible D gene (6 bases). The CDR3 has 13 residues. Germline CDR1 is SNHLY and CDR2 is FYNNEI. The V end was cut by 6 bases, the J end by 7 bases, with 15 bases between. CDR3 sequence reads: CASREQGPGGYTF. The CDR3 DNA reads TGTGCCAGCAGAGAACAGGGTCCGGGTGGCTACACCTTC.

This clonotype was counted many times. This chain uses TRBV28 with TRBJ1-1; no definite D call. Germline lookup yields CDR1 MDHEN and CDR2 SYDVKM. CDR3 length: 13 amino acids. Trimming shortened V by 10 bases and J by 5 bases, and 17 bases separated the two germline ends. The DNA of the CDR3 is TGTGCCACCAGATTCGGGCAGCCGACTGAAGCTTTCTTT. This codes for CATRFGQPTEAFF.

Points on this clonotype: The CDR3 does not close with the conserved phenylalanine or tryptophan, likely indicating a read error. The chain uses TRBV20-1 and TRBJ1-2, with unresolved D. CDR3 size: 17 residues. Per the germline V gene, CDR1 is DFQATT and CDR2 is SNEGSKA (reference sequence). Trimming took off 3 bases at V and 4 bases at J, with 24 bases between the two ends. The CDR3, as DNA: TGCAGTGCTAGGGGCGCCCTTTCCTTACAAGATAGCTATGGCTACACCTCC. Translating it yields CSARGALSLQDSYGYTS.

CDR3 region: CSAGGLAGVETQYF. In DNA, the CDR3 is TGCAGTGCTGGGGGACTAGCGGGGGTAGAGACCCAGTACTTC. The chain links TRBV20-1 to TRBJ2-5; 14 bases agree with TRBD2. CDR3 length: 14 amino acids. Looked up from germline, CDR1 is DFQATT and CDR2 is SNEGSKA (reference sequence). Trimming cost V 5 bases and J 4 bases; bases outside gene matches: 3.

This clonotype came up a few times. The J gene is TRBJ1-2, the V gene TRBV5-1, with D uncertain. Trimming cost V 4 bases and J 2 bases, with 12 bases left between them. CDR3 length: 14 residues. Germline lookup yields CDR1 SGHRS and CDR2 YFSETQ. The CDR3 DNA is TGCGCCAGCAGCCCCGTGGGAGTCAACTATGGCTACACCTTC. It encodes CASSPVGVNYGYTF.

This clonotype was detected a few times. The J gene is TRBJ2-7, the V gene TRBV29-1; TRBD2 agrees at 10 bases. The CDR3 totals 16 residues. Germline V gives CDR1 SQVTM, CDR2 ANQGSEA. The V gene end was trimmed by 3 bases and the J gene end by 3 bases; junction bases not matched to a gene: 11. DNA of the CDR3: TGCAGCGTTGAGGCCCCCTCTAGCGGGAGTAGCTACGAGCAGTACTTC. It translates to CSVEAPSSGSSYEQYF.

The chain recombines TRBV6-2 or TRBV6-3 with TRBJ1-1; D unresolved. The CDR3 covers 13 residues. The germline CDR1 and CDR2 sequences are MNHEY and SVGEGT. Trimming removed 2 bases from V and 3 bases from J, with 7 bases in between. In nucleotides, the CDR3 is TGTGCCAGCAGTTACGGTAGGGACACTGAAGCTTTCTTT. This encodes CASSYGRDTEAFF.

The CDR3 bases are TGTGCCAGCAGCCAAGGTTGGACAGATAGCAATCAGCCCCAGCATTTT. Protein product: CASSQGWTDSNQPQHF. The J gene is TRBJ1-5, the V gene TRBV3-1, with D maybe TRBD1 (6 bases). This CDR3 has 16 amino acids. The V gene lost 1 base and the J gene lost 0 bases, with 10 bases spanning the gap. Germline V gene data show CDR1 as LGHDT and CDR2 as YNNKEL (reference sequence).

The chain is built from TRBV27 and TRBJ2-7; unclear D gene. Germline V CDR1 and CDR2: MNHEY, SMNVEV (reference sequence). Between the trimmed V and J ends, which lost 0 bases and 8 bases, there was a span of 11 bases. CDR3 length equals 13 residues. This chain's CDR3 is CASSLSPLAKQYF. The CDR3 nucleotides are TGTGCCAGCAGTTTATCACCCCTGGCCAAGCAGTACTTC.

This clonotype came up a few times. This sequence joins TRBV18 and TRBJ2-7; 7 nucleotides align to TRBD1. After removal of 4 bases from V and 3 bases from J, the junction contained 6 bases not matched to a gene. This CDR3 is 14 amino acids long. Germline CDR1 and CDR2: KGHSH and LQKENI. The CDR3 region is CASSLAGTVYEQYF. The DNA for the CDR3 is TGTGCCAGCTCACTTGCTGGGACAGTCTACGAGCAGTACTTC.

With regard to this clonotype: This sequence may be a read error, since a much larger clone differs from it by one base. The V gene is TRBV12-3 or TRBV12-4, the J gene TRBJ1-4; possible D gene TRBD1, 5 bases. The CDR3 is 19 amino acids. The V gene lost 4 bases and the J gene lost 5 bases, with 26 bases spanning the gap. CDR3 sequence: CASSSGAHRTPIANEKLFF. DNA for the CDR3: TGTGCCAGCAGTTCTGGGGCCCACCGAACCCCTATCGCAAATGAAAAACTGTTTTTT.

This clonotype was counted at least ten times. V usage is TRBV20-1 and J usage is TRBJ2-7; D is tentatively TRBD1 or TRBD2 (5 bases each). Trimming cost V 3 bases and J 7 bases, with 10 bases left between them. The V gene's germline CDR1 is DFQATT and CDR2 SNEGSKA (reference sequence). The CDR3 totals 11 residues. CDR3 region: CSARGPGEQYF. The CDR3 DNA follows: TGCAGTGCTAGGGGACCTGGTGAGCAGTACTTC.

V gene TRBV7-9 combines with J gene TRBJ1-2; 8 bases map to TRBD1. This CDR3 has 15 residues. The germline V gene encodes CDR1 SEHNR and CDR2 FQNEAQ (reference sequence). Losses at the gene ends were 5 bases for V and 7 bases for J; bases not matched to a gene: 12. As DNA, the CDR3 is TGTGCCAGCAGCCAGGGCGAGGACAGGGCCGCTGGCTACACCTTC. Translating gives CASSQGEDRAAGYTF.

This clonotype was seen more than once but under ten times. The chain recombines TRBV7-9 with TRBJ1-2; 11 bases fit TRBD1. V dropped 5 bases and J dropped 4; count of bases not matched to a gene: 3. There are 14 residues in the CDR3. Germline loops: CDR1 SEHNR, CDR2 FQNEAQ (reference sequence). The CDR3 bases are TGTGCCAGCAGCCCGGACAGGGGGCTCTATGGCTACACCTTC. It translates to CASSPDRGLYGYTF.

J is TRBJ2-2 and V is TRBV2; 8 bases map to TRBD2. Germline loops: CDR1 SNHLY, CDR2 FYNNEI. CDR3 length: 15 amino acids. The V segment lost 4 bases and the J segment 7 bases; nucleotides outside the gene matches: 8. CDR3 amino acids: CASSGPTSEGGELFF. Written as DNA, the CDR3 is TGTGCCAGCAGTGGACCGACTAGCGAGGGCGGGGAGCTGTTTTTT. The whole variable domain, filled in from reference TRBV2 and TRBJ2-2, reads EPEVTQTPSHQVTQMGQEVILRCVPISNHLYFYWYRQILGQKVEFLVSFYNNEISEKSEIFDDQFSVERPDGSNFTLKIRSTKLEDSAMYFCASSGPTSEGGELFFGEGSRLTVL.

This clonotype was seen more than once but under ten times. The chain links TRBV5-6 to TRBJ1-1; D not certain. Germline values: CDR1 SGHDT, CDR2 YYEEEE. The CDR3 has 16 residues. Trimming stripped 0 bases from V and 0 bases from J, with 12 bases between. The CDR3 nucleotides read TGTGCCAGCAGCTTGGCGGCAGGTATTATGAACACTGAAGCTTTCTTT. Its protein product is CASSLAAGIMNTEAFF.

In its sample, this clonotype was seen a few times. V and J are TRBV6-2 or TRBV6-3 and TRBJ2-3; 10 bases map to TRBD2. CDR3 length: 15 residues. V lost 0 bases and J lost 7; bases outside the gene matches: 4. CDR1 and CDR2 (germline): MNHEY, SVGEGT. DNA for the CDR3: TGTGCCAGCAGTTACTCTAGCGGGAGGCGCAATACGCAGTATTTT. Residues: CASSYSSGRRNTQYF.

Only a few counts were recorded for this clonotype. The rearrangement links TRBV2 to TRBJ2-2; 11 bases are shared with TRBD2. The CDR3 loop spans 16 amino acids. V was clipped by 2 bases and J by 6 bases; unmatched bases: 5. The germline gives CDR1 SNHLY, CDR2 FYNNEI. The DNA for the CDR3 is TGTGCCAGCAGTGAAAGACTAGCGGGACCGGCCGGGGAGCTGTTTTTT. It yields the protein CASSERLAGPAGELFF.

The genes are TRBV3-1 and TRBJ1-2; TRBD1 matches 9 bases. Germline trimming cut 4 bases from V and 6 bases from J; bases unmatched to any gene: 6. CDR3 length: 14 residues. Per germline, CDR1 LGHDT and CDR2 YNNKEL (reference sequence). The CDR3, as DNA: TGTGCCAGCAGCCGAGTCACAGGGGGCAATGGCTACACCTTC. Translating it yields CASSRVTGGNGYTF.

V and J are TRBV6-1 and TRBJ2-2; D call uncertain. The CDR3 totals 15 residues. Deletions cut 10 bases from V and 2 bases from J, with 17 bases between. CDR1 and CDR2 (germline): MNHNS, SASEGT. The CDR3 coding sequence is TGTGCCACCTCTCTGACGTGGACCAACACCGGGGAGCTGTTTTTT. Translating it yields CATSLTWTNTGELFF.

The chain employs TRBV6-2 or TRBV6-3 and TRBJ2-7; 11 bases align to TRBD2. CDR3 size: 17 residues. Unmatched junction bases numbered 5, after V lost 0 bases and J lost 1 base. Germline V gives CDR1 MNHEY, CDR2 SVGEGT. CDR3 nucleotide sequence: TGTGCCAGCAGTTACTCCTTTAGCGGGAGGGGATCCTACGAGCAGTACTTC. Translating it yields CASSYSFSGRGSYEQYF.

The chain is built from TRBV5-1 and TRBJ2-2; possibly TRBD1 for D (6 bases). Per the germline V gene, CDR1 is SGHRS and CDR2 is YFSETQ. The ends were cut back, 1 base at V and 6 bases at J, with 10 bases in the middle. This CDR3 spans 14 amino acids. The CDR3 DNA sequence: TGCGCCAGCAGCTTGACAGGGAGCGCCGGGGAGCTGTTTTTT. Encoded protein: CASSLTGSAGELFF.

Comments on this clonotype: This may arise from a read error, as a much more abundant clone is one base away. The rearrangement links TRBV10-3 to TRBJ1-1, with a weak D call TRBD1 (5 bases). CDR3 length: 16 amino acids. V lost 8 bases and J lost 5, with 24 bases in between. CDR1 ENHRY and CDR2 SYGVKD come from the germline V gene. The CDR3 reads CAIGKTLNQGDTEAFF. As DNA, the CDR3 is TGTGCCATCGGAAAAACTTTAAACCAGGGTGATACTGAAGCTTTCTTT.

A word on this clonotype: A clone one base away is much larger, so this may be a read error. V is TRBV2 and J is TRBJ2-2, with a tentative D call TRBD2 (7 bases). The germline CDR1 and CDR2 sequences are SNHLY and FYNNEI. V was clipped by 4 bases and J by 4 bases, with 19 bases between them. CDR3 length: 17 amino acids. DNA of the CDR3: TGTGCCAGCAGTGGGGGGGGCAGTAGCCCGAGCACCGGGGAGCTGTTTTTT. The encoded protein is CASSGGGSSPSTGELFF.

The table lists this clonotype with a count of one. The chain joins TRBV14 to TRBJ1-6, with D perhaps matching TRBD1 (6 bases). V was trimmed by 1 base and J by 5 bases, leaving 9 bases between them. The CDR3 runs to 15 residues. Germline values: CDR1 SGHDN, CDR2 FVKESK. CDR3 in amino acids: CASSQATGNNSPLHF. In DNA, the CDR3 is TGTGCCAGCAGCCAAGCCACAGGGAATAATTCACCCCTCCACTTT.